One T cell receptor beta chain is described in this entry. The protocol was immunoSEQ multiplex PCR, while the TCRdb copy is restricted to in-frame clones and leaves out a portion. Of 60,000 to 90,000 clones detected, just under 95% appear once; the ten largest clones hold approximately 0.26%. This specimen comes from a study of technical replicates of blood from a handful of donors. This CDR3 region has 15 residues. Germline V lookup: CDR1 MRHNA, CDR2 SNTAGT. Germline trimming cut 3 bases from V and 8 bases from J; bases unmatched to any gene: 8. The sequencing input was T cells isolated from PBMCs. The sequence was obtained from a human donor in good health. The chain links TRBV6-4 to TRBJ2-1; 9 nucleotides match TRBD2. For the CDR3, the DNA is TGTGCCAGCAGTGAAGTCCGCGGGAGGGTATATGAGCAGTTCTTC. It codes for CASSEVRGRVYEQFF.